A single sample is the source of the 7 T cell receptor beta chains below, sequenced in a study of monozygotic twins with inflammatory bowel disease. Using the 5' RACE reads, TCRdb records one entry per CDR3 protein without DNA. Recorded for this sample: a few hundred thousand distinct CDR3 sequences. Specimen: blood. The receptors derive from a human donor with ulcerative colitis or Crohn's disease, or a healthy co-twin of an affected twin (not recorded which).

The chain recombines TRBV7-9 with TRBJ2-7; the D call of TRBD1 rests on TCRdb alone, since no DNA is present to check it. The CDR3 is made up of 15 amino acids. Germline V CDR1 and CDR2: SEHNR, FQNEAQ (reference sequence). CDR3 region: CASSPRTATSYEQYF.

V gene TRBV7-2 combines with J gene TRBJ2-3; as DNA is missing, the TRBD2 call by TCRdb cannot be tested. Germline V gene sequence: CDR1 SGHTA, CDR2 FQGNSA. This CDR3 contains 16 residues. The CDR3 protein is CASSLGQRGRADTQYF.

CDR3 amino acids: CSARSRVGEQYF. The chain has TRBV20-1 and TRBJ2-7; the D call from TCRdb, TRBD1, cannot be confirmed without DNA. From germline, CDR1 is DFQATT and CDR2 SNEGSKA (reference sequence). The CDR3 loop spans 12 amino acids.

The chain couples TRBV10-3 to TRBJ2-7. Germline CDR1 reads ENHRY; CDR2 reads SYGVKD. This CDR3 spans 13 amino acids. CDR3 protein: CAISELQNGEQYF.

This chain connects TRBV20-1 to TRBJ2-3; TCRdb returns TRBD2, unconfirmable since there is no DNA. CDR1 and CDR2 (germline): DFQATT, SNEGSKA (reference sequence). This CDR3 region has 16 residues. This chain's CDR3 is CSARPGVAGSTDTQYF.

V usage is TRBV7-8 and J usage is TRBJ2-7; TCRdb outputs TRBD1, but without DNA this stays unchecked. CDR3 length: 16 residues. Germline V gene data show CDR1 as SGHVS and CDR2 as FQNEAQ. The CDR3 reads CASSLALLSGGATPYF.

The CDR3 protein is CASSPKDRNSYEQYF. The rearrangement joins TRBV18 to TRBJ2-7. The CDR3 is 15 amino acids. CDR1 is KGHSH and CDR2 is LQKENI in the germline V gene.